These 10 T cell receptor beta chains came from one sample sequenced in a study of shared clonotypes between healthy human individuals. Data came from immunoSEQ multiplex PCR; TCRdb stores just in-frame clones and leaves some out. The sample records some 1,100,000 clones, around 82% being singletons. The sample was memory CD4+ T cells from PBMCs. Indicated subset: CD45RA-negative fraction. The receptors were sampled from a man between 18 and 35 years old in good health. Some clones in this sample may be carry-over from other donors' samples.

This chain uses TRBV5-4 with TRBJ2-5, with 8 bases aligning to TRBD2. Germline V lookup: CDR1 SGHNT, CDR2 YYREEE (reference sequence). J gave up 1 base and V 1 base, and 3 bases lay outside the gene matches. This CDR3 region has 15 residues. CDR3 sequence reads: CASSLSGGSQETQYF. CDR3 nucleotides: TGTGCCAGCAGCTTGTCGGGGGGGTCCCAAGAGACCCAGTACTTC.

The sample holds a few counts of this clone. The chain carries TRBV28 and TRBJ2-1; 9 nucleotides match TRBD2. The trim removed 6 bases at V and 9 bases at J, leaving 6 bases unmatched. Germline V gene data show CDR1 as MDHEN and CDR2 as SYDVKM. The length of the CDR3 is 13 residues. The CDR3 here is CASSWSGRSEQFF. The CDR3 DNA sequence: TGTGCCAGCAGCTGGAGCGGGAGGAGTGAGCAGTTCTTC.

The chain employs TRBV5-1 and TRBJ2-5; TRBD1 matches 12 bases. Germline V lookup: CDR1 SGHRS, CDR2 YFSETQ. The trim removed 4 bases at V and 2 bases at J, leaving 3 bases unmatched. The CDR3 extends over 15 amino acids. DNA of the CDR3: TGCGCCAGCAGCGGGGGACAGGGGGCGCAAGAGACCCAGTACTTC. It yields the protein CASSGGQGAQETQYF.

This sequence joins TRBV7-9 and TRBJ2-3; D is undetermined. CDR1 SEHNR and CDR2 FQNEAQ come from the germline V gene (reference sequence). Trimming left V 1 base short and J 6 bases short, with 14 bases between. This CDR3 region has 15 residues. In nucleotides, the CDR3 is TGTGCCAGCAGCTTAGGACCCCCGGCGTATGATACGCAGTATTTT. Amino acids: CASSLGPPAYDTQYF.

The chain is built from TRBV29-1 and TRBJ2-2, with D unclear. Germline-derived CDR1 and CDR2 are SQVTM and ANQGSEA. The CDR3 runs to 11 residues. Trimming removed 3 bases at V and 8 bases at J, with 7 bases between. CDR3 coding DNA: TGCAGCGTTGAGTCTCAGGGGGAGCTGTTTTTT. It is translated as CSVESQGELFF.

V usage is TRBV5-1 and J usage is TRBJ2-2; 8 bases map to TRBD2. The CDR3 has 16 amino acids. The ends lost 0 bases at V and 3 bases at J; junction bases unmatched: 4. Germline CDR1 SGHRS, CDR2 YFSETQ. The CDR3 loop is CASSLAPGLDTGELFF. The CDR3 DNA reads TGCGCCAGCAGCTTGGCTCCGGGACTAGACACCGGGGAGCTGTTTTTT.

This chain links TRBV18 with TRBJ2-1; D is ambiguous. The length of the CDR3 is 15 residues. V gave up 3 bases and J gave up 0 bases, with 9 bases separating them. The germline CDR1 and CDR2 sequences are KGHSH and LQKENI. CDR3 nucleotide sequence: TGTGCCAGCTCACCCCAGACGAGCTCCTACAATGAGCAGTTCTTC. It is translated as CASSPQTSSYNEQFF.

This clone appeared a few times. The genes are TRBV6-5 and TRBJ1-1; the D gene is possibly TRBD1 (6 bases). The length of the CDR3 is 13 residues. The germline V gene encodes CDR1 MNHEY and CDR2 SVGAGI. Trimming cost V 5 bases and J 11 bases, with 18 bases left between them. The CDR3 coding sequence is TGTGCCAGCAGTGCCCACTGGACAGACGGGGCTTTCTTT. This sequence encodes CASSAHWTDGAFF.

The genes are TRBV15 and TRBJ2-5; D not resolved. V was shortened by 1 base and J by 0 bases, with 9 bases between the two germline ends. CDR3 size: 15 residues. Germline values: CDR1 LNHNV, CDR2 YYDKDF (reference sequence). For the CDR3, the DNA is TGTGCCACCAGCAGAGGGCGGCAGCACCAAGAGACCCAGTACTTC. Encoded protein: CATSRGRQHQETQYF.

There are a few counts of this clone. DNA of the CDR3: TGTGCCACGGGAGTAACCTACGAGCAGTACTTC. Amino acids: CATGVTYEQYF. The rearrangement uses TRBV28 and TRBJ2-7; TRBD2 is a possible D gene (6 bases). The V and J ends lost 10 bases and 2 bases respectively, with 9 bases between them. Germline V CDR1 and CDR2: MDHEN, SYDVKM. CDR3 size: 11 residues.